The TCR beta chain under discussion was sequenced for a study of T cell responses to AZD1222 COVID-19 vaccine. Germline CDR1 and CDR2: SGHRS and YFSETQ. The CDR3 consists of 16 residues. The V end lost 2 bases, the J end lost 0 bases, and 9 bases lay between the germline ends. The data were produced by immunoSEQ multiplex PCR, yet TCRdb's version contains in-frame clones alone and is incomplete. The repertoire has about 150,000 clones, over 70% of them found once; the top ten carry about 9.8%. The V gene is TRBV5-1, the J gene TRBJ1-6; D not resolved. The sample was peripheral blood, taken 28 days after the second AZD1222 dose. This clonotype was obtained from an adult who received the AZD1222 COVID-19 vaccine. CDR3 sequence: CASSLDESSYNSPLHF. The CDR3 DNA is TGCGCCAGCAGCTTAGATGAAAGCTCCTATAATTCACCCCTCCACTTT.